This record looks at one T cell receptor beta chain sequence and its context. Its cognate antigen is unknown. This sample stems from a study of T cells in localized non-small cell lung cancer. The study, taken as a whole, reports: Exceeding tumor, uninvolved adjacent lung had the highest T cell clonality. There were a median around 57 of the top 100 tumor clones appearing in adjacent lung.

Assay used: immunoSEQ multiplex PCR; TCRdb lists only in-frame clones, some missing. The sample records fewer than 95,000 clones, approximately 90% being singletons. This TCR derives from a woman aged 40-75 years with stage II squamous cell lung carcinoma. Sequencing used PBMCs, obtained before any cancer treatment.

In nucleotides, the CDR3 is TGTGCCAGCAGTGAAATTAATAAAGAGCTCATAGTCGGGGAGCTGTTTTTT. Its protein is CASSEINKELIVGELFF. The rearrangement uses TRBV6-1 and TRBJ2-2; D ambiguous. The germline gives CDR1 MNHNS, CDR2 SASEGT. This CDR3 has 17 residues. Trimming left V 2 bases short and J 7 bases short, with 20 bases between.